Listed below are T cell receptor beta chains from one sample, sequenced in a study of shared clonotypes between healthy human individuals. Profiling relied on immunoSEQ multiplex PCR, and the TCRdb table lists in-frame clones only, not all of them. Of 2 million to 2.5 million clones in the sample, just over 90% were seen once. Sequencing was performed on naive CD4+ T cells from PBMCs. All receptors derive from a man younger than 35 in good health. Some clones in this sample may be carry-over from other donors' samples. Both conserved end residues are part of each CDR3. A D gene is named only where the DNA matches it firmly. Clone size is stated in some rows and not others, as once, few, many or a class when expanded.

v_gene	abundance	d_gene	j_gene	CDR3nt	CDR3aa
TRBV4-1	-	TRBD1	TRBJ1-3	TGCGCCAGCAGCCAAACCGGGACAGGGTCTGGAAACACCATATATTTT	CASSQTGTGSGNTIYF
TRBV6-4	-	-	TRBJ2-2	TGTGCCAGCAGTTGGACTACGACCGGGGAGCTGTTTTTT	CASSWTTTGELFF
TRBV5-1	-	-	TRBJ1-2	TGCGCCAGCAGCTTGGCCCCCCCGAACTATGGCTACACCTTC	CASSLAPPNYGYTF
TRBV5-1	-	-	TRBJ1-2	TGCGCCAGCAGCCAGAAGGGTAGCTATGGCTACACCTTC	CASSQKGSYGYTF
TRBV18	-	TRBD2	TRBJ2-1	TGTGCCAGCTCACCGCGGGAGACCTCCTACAATGAGCAGTTCTTC	CASSPRETSYNEQFF
TRBV7-2	once	-	TRBJ2-4	TGTGCCAGCAGCTCCTGGGTCTTCGTGGGAGATGACATTCAGTACTTC	CASSSWVFVGDDIQYF
TRBV7-9	-	-	TRBJ1-4	TGTGCCAGCAGCCCCTCCGGGACCTGGGAGGAAAAACTGTTTTTT	CASSPSGTWEEKLFF
TRBV6-5	-	-	TRBJ1-2	TGTGCCAGCAGTTGGCCCCCGCAGGATGACTATGGCTACACCTTC	CASSWPPQDDYGYTF
TRBV30	-	-	TRBJ1-2	TGTGCCTGGAGCCCCTTCCCTGGCTACACCTTC	CAWSPFPGYTF
TRBV19	-	TRBD1	TRBJ2-7	TGTGCCAGTAGTATGGGACAGGGCTACTACGAGCAGTACTTC	CASSMGQGYYEQYF
TRBV27	-	-	TRBJ2-2	TGTGCCAGCAGTCCCCCCCAGGCAGGGTGGACCGGGGAGCTGTTTTTT	CASSPPQAGWTGELFF
TRBV7-9	once	-	TRBJ2-3	TGTGCCAGCAGCCCCATGGGGGGGCGTACAGATACGCAGTATTTT	CASSPMGGRTDTQYF
TRBV28	-	-	TRBJ2-3	TGTGCCAGCGATTCCCCGATGGGGGCTGGTACGCAGTATTTT	CASDSPMGAGTQYF
TRBV4-1	-	-	TRBJ2-3	TGCGCCAGCAGCCAAGAGGGTACAGTCACAGATACGCAGTATTTT	CASSQEGTVTDTQYF
TRBV6-1	-	-	TRBJ2-7	TGTGCCAGCAGTGAAGCGGTATTAACCTACGAGCAGTACTTC	CASSEAVLTYEQYF
TRBV2	-	-	TRBJ1-1	TGTGCCAGCAGACTTCTGATGAACACTGAAGCTTTCTTT	CASRLLMNTEAFF
TRBV27	-	TRBD1	TRBJ2-7	TGTGCCAGCAGGAAGGGGCAGGGGGCTACCTACGAGCAGTACTTC	CASRKGQGATYEQYF
TRBV19	-	TRBD1	TRBJ2-7	TGTGCCAGTGCCATGTTAGCTGCGACAGGGCGTTACGAGCAGTACTTC	CASAMLAATGRYEQYF
TRBV5-1	-	-	TRBJ2-2	TGCGCCAGCAGCCCTCACGCCGGGGCGAACACCGGGGAGCTGTTTTTT	CASSPHAGANTGELFF
TRBV18	-	-	TRBJ1-4	TGTGCCAGCTCACGAGGAAGTGCAACTAATGAAAAACTGTTTTTT	CASSRGSATNEKLFF
TRBV5-1	-	-	TRBJ2-1	TGCGCCAGCAGCTTGGATTCCAGGGCTGGGAATGAGCAGTTCTTC	CASSLDSRAGNEQFF
TRBV2	once	-	TRBJ2-3	TGTGCCAGCAGTGAATCAAAGGGGCGGGGTAGCACAGATACGCAGTATTTT	CASSESKGRGSTDTQYF
TRBV6-4	-	TRBD1	TRBJ1-2	TGTGCCAGCAGTGACCCCCGGACAGGGAACTATGGCTACACCTTC	CASSDPRTGNYGYTF
TRBV4-1	-	TRBD2	TRBJ2-7	TGCGCCAGCAGTCAAGGTCCAGCGGGAAGCTACGAGCAGTACTTC	CASSQGPAGSYEQYF
TRBV4-1	-	TRBD1	TRBJ1-4	TGCGCCAGCAGCCAAGAGAGACCGGTACCGGGACAGGGGAGGGCAACTAATGAAAAACTGTTTTTT	CASSQERPVPGQGRATNEKLFF
TRBV10-3	-	TRBD1	TRBJ2-7	TGTGCCATCAGTGTGCGGGGGACAGGGGGCTACGAGCAGTACTTC	CAISVRGTGGYEQYF
TRBV5-1	-	TRBD2	TRBJ2-7	TGCGCCAGCAAGGAGTTAGCGGGAGACGCCGCTTCCGAGCAGTACTTC	CASKELAGDAASEQYF
TRBV10-3	-	-	TRBJ1-3	TGTGCCACCTGGACCCTCTCCGAAAACACCATATATTTT	CATWTLSENTIYF
TRBV7-3	-	-	TRBJ2-3	TGTGCCAGCAGCTTGGGGCCCTCGGCAGATACGCAGTATTTT	CASSLGPSADTQYF
TRBV7-3	-	-	TRBJ2-5	TGTGCCAGCAGCTTAACCCGGGACGCGGCGACCCAGTACTTC	CASSLTRDAATQYF
TRBV18	-	-	TRBJ1-1	TGTGCCAGCTCCCTCGGGGGGTATAACACTGAAGCTTTCTTT	CASSLGGYNTEAFF
TRBV5-5	-	TRBD2	TRBJ2-7	TGTGCCAGCAGCCCGGGACTAGCGGGAGGGAGGCCAGTGCAGTACTTC	CASSPGLAGGRPVQYF
TRBV11-2	-	TRBD1	TRBJ2-6	TGTGCCAGCAGCACGCCCAGGGGGCGGTACGACTCTGGGGCCAACGTCCTGACTTTC	CASSTPRGRYDSGANVLTF
TRBV7-9	-	TRBD1	TRBJ1-2	TGTGCCAGCAGCTTAGCCAGACAGGGGCAGGCTGGCTACACCTTC	CASSLARQGQAGYTF
TRBV4-1	-	-	TRBJ2-2	TGCGCCAGCAGACTGACCGGGACGCCATTTGGCGGGAACACCGGGGAGCTGTTTTTT	CASRLTGTPFGGNTGELFF